Presented here are 19 T cell receptor beta chains from one specimen sequenced in a study of blood T cell repertoires in COVID-19. Generated by immunoSEQ multiplex PCR, the TCRdb table keeps only in-frame clones and is missing some. The sample records fewer than 200,000 clones, 87% being singletons. Material: peripheral blood. All receptors derive from a man between 60 and 75 years old with active or convalescent COVID-19.

V is TRBV28 and J is TRBJ1-5; D is undetermined. Trimming cost V 5 bases and J 0 bases, with 8 bases left between them. This CDR3 comprises 14 residues. CDR1 and CDR2 (germline): MDHEN, SYDVKM. CDR3 DNA: TGTGCCAGCAGTCCCGTATCTAGCAATCAGCCCCAGCATTTT. It codes for CASSPVSSNQPQHF.

The chain links TRBV6-5 to TRBJ1-3; 7 nucleotides line up with TRBD1. Germline V gives CDR1 MNHEY, CDR2 SVGAGI. With 6 bases clipped from V and 11 bases from J, the junction kept 13 bases outside the gene matches. The CDR3 is made up of 14 amino acids. The CDR3 protein is CASRNRGPESPIYF. As DNA, the CDR3 is TGTGCCAGCAGGAACAGGGGTCCTGAGAGTCCCATATATTTT.

This chain uses TRBV6-5 with TRBJ1-1, with 7 nucleotides matching TRBD1. V was clipped by 6 bases and J by 5 bases; unmatched bases: 3. CDR1 MNHEY and CDR2 SVGAGI come from the germline V gene. The CDR3 runs 12 residues. CDR3 DNA sequence: TGTGCCAGCAGAGGGGGACAGACTGAAGCTTTCTTT. Translation: CASRGGQTEAFF.

This clone was observed once. This chain links TRBV9 with TRBJ2-7, with a tentative D call TRBD1 (6 bases). With 0 bases removed from V and 1 base from J, the gap between germline ends came to 14 bases. This CDR3 contains 16 residues. CDR1 SGDLS and CDR2 YYNGEE come from the germline V gene. The CDR3 sequence: CASSVGVLGASYEQYF. CDR3 sequence (DNA): TGTGCCAGCAGCGTAGGAGTTTTGGGGGCTTCCTACGAGCAGTACTTC.

This clone was seen a handful of times. The gene calls are TRBV7-2 and TRBJ1-4; D not resolved. The CDR3 is 11 amino acids. Per germline, CDR1 SGHTA and CDR2 FQGNSA. The germline V and J ends were trimmed by 1 base and 10 bases, with 4 bases remaining between them. The CDR3, as DNA: TGTGCCAGCAGCTTAGGAGGAAAACTGTTTTTT. Translated, it gives CASSLGGKLFF.

The chain couples TRBV6-6 to TRBJ2-7; 8 nucleotides agree with TRBD1. The CDR3 runs 14 residues. Germline values: CDR1 MNHNY, CDR2 SVGAGI (reference sequence). Trimming cost V 6 bases and J 3 bases; bases outside gene matches: 7. The CDR3 here is CASSLTGANYEQYF. The CDR3 DNA follows: TGTGCCAGCAGCTTGACAGGGGCGAACTACGAGCAGTACTTC.

This clone appeared once. The chain recombines TRBV12-5 with TRBJ1-1; 9 bases are shared with TRBD1. The germline V gene has CDR1 LGHNT and CDR2 FRNRAP. J lost 3 bases, V lost 8 bases, and 7 bases had no gene match. The CDR3 contains 14 residues. CDR3 sequence (DNA): TGTGCTAGTCTACCCGGGGACAGGGACACTGAAGCTTTCTTT. Protein: CASLPGDRDTEAFF.

The V gene is TRBV4-1, the J gene TRBJ2-6; 7 bases line up with TRBD2. CDR1 is MGHRA, CDR2 YSYEKL, per germline. The length of the CDR3 is 17 residues. Trimming removed 1 base from V and 2 bases from J; junction bases left unmatched: 5. The CDR3: CASSQVGEGTGANVLTF. CDR3 DNA sequence: TGCGCCAGCAGCCAAGTTGGGGAGGGAACTGGGGCCAACGTCCTGACTTTC.

The rearrangement uses TRBV12-5 and TRBJ1-6; 8 nucleotides align to TRBD1. V shed 0 bases, J shed 8 bases, and the junction held 3 bases outside the gene matches. The germline V gene has CDR1 LGHNT and CDR2 FRNRAP. This CDR3 has 15 amino acids. CDR3 region: CASGLVDRGDSPLHF. DNA of the CDR3: TGTGCTAGTGGTTTGGTAGACAGGGGAGATTCACCCCTCCACTTT. The full variable domain, in which reference TRBV12-5 and TRBJ1-6 provide the parts outside the CDR3, is DARVTQTPRHKVTEMGQEVTMRCQPILGHNTVFWYRQTMMQGLELLAYFRNRAPLDDSGMPKDRFSAEMPDATLATLKIQPSEPRDSAVYFCASGLVDRGDSPLHFGNGTRLTVT.

This rearrangement joins TRBV6-4 to TRBJ1-6; D is uncertain. Looked up from germline, CDR1 is MRHNA and CDR2 is SNTAGT. V gave up 6 bases and J gave up 8 bases, with 11 bases separating them. This CDR3 spans 13 amino acids. CDR3 in amino acids: CASRDNGDSPLHF. The CDR3 DNA sequence: TGTGCCAGCAGAGACAACGGTGATTCACCCCTCCACTTT.

This chain connects TRBV27 to TRBJ1-1; D is unresolved. Germline V gene lookup returns CDR1 MNHEY and CDR2 SMNVEV (reference sequence). The CDR3 has 13 residues. The ends were cut back, 5 bases at V and 0 bases at J, with 7 bases in the middle. The CDR3 loop is CASSTQVNTEAFF. The CDR3 nucleotides read TGTGCCAGCAGTACTCAGGTGAACACTGAAGCTTTCTTT.

The CDR3 reads CASSPDRGYSPLHF. CDR3 sequence (DNA): TGTGCCAGCTCACCTGACAGGGGGTATTCACCCCTCCACTTT. This chain connects TRBV18 to TRBJ1-6, with 9 positions matching TRBD1. V trimming: 3 bases; J trimming: 8 bases; junction bases outside the gene matches: 2. Germline CDR1 and CDR2: KGHSH and LQKENI. The CDR3 length is 14 residues.

The chain couples TRBV5-1 to TRBJ1-6, with D possibly being TRBD1 (5 bases). Germline V gene lookup returns CDR1 SGHRS and CDR2 YFSETQ. V was pared by 2 bases and J by 6 bases, with 6 bases between. This CDR3 is built from 13 residues. CDR3 in DNA: TGCGCCAGCAGCTTTCAGGGTAATTCACCCCTCCACTTT. Its protein product is CASSFQGNSPLHF.

This clone came up a few times. The chain links TRBV20-1 to TRBJ2-5; D ambiguous. Germline CDR1 is DFQATT and CDR2 is SNEGSKA (reference sequence). This CDR3 has 12 amino acids. Trimming pared 3 bases from V and 3 bases from J, leaving 8 bases between. The CDR3 loop is CSASLGKETQYF. The CDR3, as DNA: TGCAGTGCTAGTCTAGGAAAAGAGACCCAGTACTTC.

V usage is TRBV18 and J usage is TRBJ2-5; D perhaps matches TRBD2 (5 bases). Germline V gives CDR1 KGHSH, CDR2 LQKENI. The CDR3 has 14 amino acids. V was trimmed by 8 bases and J by 5 bases, leaving 18 bases between them. The CDR3 is CASHPGKEVETQYF. In nucleotides, the CDR3 is TGTGCCAGCCACCCGGGAAAAGAGGTGGAGACCCAGTACTTC.

The chain employs TRBV9 and TRBJ2-7; 12 bases fit TRBD1. This CDR3 has 19 amino acids. The germline gives CDR1 SGDLS, CDR2 YYNGEE. V was pared by 4 bases and J by 2 bases, with 16 bases of the junction left unmatched. The CDR3 DNA sequence: TGTGCCAGCAGCCTCCTTTATTATAGGGACAGGGGGCTACCCTACGAGCAGTACTTC. This gives the protein CASSLLYYRDRGLPYEQYF.

This sequence joins TRBV4-2 and TRBJ2-7; 12 bases fit TRBD2. Germline trimming cut 5 bases from V and 2 bases from J; bases unmatched to any gene: 4. The CDR3 runs to 15 residues. Germline-derived CDR1 and CDR2 are LGHNA and YNFKEQ. This CDR3 is CASSSSGGGTYEQYF. CDR3 coding DNA: TGTGCCAGCAGCTCTAGCGGGGGGGGAACCTACGAGCAGTACTTC.

The chain links TRBV19 to TRBJ1-1; possibly TRBD1 for D (5 bases). The CDR3 loop spans 14 amino acids. V dropped 6 bases and J dropped 3 bases, with 14 bases sitting between them. CDR1 and CDR2 from the germline V gene are LNHDA and SQIVND (reference sequence). Written as DNA, the CDR3 is TGTGCCAGTAGAAGGCAGGGAATTTACACTGAAGCTTTCTTT. Translating gives CASRRQGIYTEAFF.

The chain is built from TRBV2 and TRBJ1-5; TRBD1 matches at 9 bases. The V gene's germline CDR1 is SNHLY and CDR2 FYNNEI. The CDR3 covers 13 residues. The trim removed 8 bases at V and 7 bases at J, leaving 6 bases unmatched. In DNA form, the CDR3 reads TGTGCCAGCGCGGACAGGGGTGGGCAGCCCCAGCATTTT. It encodes CASADRGGQPQHF.